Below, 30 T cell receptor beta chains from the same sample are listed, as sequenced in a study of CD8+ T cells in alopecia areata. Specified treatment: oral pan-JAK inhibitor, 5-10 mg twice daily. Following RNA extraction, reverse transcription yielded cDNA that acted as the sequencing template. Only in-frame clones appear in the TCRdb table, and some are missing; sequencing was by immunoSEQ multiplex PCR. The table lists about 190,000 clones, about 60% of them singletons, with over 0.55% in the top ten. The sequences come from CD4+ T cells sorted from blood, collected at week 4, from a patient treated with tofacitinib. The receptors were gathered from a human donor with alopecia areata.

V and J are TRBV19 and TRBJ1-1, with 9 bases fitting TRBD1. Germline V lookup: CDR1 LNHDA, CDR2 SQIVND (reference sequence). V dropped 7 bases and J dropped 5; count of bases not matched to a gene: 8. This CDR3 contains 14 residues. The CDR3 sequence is CASTLQGARTEAFF. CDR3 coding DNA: TGTGCCAGTACCCTACAGGGGGCAAGGACTGAAGCTTTCTTT.

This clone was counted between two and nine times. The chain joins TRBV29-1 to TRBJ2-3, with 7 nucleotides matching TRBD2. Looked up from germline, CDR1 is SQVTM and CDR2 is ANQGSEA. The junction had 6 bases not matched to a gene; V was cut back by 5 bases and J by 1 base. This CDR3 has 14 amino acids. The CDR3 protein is CSVSLAGGTDTQYF. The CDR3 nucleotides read TGCAGCGTTTCCCTCGCGGGAGGCACAGATACGCAGTATTTT.

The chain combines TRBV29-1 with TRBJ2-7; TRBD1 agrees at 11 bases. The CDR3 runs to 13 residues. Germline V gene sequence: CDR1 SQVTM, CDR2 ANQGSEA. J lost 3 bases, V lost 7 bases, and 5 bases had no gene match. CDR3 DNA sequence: TGCAGCGCCACGGGACAGGGGGACTACGAGCAGTACTTC. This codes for CSATGQGDYEQYF.

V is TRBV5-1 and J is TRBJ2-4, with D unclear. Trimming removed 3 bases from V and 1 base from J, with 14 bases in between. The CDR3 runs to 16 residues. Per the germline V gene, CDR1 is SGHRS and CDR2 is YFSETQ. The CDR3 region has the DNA TGCGCCAGCAGCTCTAGTGCCGGTGGGGCCAAAAACATTCAGTACTTC. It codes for CASSSSAGGAKNIQYF.

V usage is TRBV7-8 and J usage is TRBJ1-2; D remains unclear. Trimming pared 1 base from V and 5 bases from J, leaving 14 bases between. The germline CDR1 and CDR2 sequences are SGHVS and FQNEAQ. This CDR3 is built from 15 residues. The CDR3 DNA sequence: TGTGCCAGCAGCTTAGGCGGGGATTTAGGGTATGGCTACACCTTC. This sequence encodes CASSLGGDLGYGYTF. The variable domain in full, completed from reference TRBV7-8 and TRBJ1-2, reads GAGVSQSPRYKVAKRGQDVALRCDPISGHVSLFWYQQALGQGPEFLTYFQNEAQLDKSGLPSDRFFAERPEGSVSTLKIQRTQQEDSAVYLCASSLGGDLGYGYTFGSGTRLTVV.

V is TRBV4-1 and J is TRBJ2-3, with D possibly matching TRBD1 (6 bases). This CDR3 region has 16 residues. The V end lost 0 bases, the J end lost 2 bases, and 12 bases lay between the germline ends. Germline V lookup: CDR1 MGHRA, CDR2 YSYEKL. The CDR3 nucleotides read TGCGCCAGCAGCCAAGATACCCAGGGGACCACAGATACGCAGTATTTT. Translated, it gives CASSQDTQGTTDTQYF.

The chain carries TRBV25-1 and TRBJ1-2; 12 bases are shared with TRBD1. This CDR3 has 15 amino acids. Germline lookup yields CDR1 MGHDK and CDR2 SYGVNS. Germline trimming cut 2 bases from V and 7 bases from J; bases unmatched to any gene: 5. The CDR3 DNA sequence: TGTGCCAGCAGTGAACCCGGGACAGGGGGCTTTGGCTACACCTTC. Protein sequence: CASSEPGTGGFGYTF.

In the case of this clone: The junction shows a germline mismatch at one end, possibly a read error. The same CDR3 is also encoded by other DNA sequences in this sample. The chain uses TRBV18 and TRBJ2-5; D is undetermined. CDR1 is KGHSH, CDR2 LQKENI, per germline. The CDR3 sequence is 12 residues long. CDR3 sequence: CASSLPWETQYF. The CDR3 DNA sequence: TGTGCCAGTTCACTCCCGTGGGAGACCCAGTACTTC.

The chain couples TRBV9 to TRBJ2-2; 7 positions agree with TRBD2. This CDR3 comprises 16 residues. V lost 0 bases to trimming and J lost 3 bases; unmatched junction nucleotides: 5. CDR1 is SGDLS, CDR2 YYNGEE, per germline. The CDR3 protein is CASSVVGGGHTGELFF. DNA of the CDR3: TGTGCCAGCAGCGTAGTTGGGGGAGGGCACACCGGGGAGCTGTTTTTT.

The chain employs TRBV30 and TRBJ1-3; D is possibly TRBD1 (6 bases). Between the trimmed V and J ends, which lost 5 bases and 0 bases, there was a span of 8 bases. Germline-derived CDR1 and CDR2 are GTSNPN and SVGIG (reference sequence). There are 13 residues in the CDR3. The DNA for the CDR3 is TGTGCCTGGCAACAGGGCTCTGGAAACACCATATATTTT. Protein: CAWQQGSGNTIYF.

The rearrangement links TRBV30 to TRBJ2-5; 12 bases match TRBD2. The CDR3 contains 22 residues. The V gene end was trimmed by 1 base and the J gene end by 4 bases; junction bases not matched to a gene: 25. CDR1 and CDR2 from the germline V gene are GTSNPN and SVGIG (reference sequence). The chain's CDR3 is CAWSGAGSRRLAGVALGETQYF. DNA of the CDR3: TGTGCCTGGAGTGGGGCTGGGAGCCGTCGACTAGCGGGAGTGGCCCTTGGAGAGACCCAGTACTTC.

The CDR3 here is CASSYSFLRGGETQYF. The CDR3 DNA sequence: TGTGCCAGCAGTTACTCGTTTCTCAGGGGGGGGGAGACCCAGTACTTC. The genes are TRBV6-5 and TRBJ2-5; D may correspond to TRBD1 or TRBD2 (7 bases each). Germline V gene data show CDR1 as MNHEY and CDR2 as SVGAGI. This CDR3 spans 16 amino acids. V gave up 0 bases and J gave up 5 bases, with 16 bases separating them.

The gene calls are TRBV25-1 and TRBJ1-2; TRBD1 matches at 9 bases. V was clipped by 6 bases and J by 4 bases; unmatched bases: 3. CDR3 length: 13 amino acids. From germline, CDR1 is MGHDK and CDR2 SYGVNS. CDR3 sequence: CASRQGAIYGYTF. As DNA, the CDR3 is TGTGCCAGCAGACAGGGGGCCATCTATGGCTACACCTTC.

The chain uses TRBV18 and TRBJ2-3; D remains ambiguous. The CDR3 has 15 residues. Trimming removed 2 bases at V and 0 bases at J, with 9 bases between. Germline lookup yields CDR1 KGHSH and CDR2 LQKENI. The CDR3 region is CASSPKASSTDTQYF. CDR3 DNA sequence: TGTGCCAGCTCACCAAAAGCGTCAAGCACAGATACGCAGTATTTT.

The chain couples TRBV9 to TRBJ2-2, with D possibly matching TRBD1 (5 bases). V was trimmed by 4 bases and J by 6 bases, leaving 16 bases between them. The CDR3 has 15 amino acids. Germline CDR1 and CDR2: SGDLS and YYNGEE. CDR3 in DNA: TGTGCCAGCAGCATCCAGGGTAATGGGGCCGGGGAGCTGTTTTTT. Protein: CASSIQGNGAGELFF.

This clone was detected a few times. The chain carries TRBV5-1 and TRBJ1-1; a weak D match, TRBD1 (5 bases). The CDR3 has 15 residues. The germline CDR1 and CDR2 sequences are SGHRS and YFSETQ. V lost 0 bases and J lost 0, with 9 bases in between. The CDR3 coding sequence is TGCGCCAGCAGCTTGGGACGGGGGATGAACACTGAAGCTTTCTTT. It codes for CASSLGRGMNTEAFF.

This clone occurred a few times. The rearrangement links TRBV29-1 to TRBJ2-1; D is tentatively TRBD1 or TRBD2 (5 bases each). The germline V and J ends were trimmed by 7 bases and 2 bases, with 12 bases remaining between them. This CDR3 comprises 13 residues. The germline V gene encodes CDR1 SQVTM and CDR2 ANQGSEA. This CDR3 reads CSAGTYTYNEQFF. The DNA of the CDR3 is TGCAGCGCCGGGACGTATACCTACAATGAGCAGTTCTTC.

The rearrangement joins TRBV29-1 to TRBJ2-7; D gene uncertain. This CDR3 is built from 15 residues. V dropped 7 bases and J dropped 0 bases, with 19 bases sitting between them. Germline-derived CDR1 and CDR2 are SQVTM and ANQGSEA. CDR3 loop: CSAVPNNRHSYEQYF. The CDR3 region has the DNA TGCAGCGCCGTACCTAACAACAGACACTCCTACGAGCAGTACTTC.

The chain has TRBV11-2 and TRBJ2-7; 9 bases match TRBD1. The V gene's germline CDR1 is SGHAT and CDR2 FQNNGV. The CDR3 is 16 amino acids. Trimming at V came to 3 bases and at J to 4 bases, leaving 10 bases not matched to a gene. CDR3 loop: CASSLTTGTGLYEQYF. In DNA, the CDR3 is TGTGCCAGCAGCTTGACCACCGGGACAGGGTTGTACGAGCAGTACTTC.

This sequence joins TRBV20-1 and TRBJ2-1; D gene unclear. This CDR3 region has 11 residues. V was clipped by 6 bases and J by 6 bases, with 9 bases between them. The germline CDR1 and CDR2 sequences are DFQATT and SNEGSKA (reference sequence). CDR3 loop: CSAPVINEQFF. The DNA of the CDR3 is TGCAGTGCCCCGGTAATCAATGAGCAGTTCTTC.

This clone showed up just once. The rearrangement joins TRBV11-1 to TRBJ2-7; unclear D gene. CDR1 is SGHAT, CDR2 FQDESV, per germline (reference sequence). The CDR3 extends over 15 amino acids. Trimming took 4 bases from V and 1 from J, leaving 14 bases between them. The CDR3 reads CASSSSNTWSYEQYF. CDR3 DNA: TGTGCCAGCAGCTCATCAAATACCTGGTCCTACGAGCAGTACTTC.

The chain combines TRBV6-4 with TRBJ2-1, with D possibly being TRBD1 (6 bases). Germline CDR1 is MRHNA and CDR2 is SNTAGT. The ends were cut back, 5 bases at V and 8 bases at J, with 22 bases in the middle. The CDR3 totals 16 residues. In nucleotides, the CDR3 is TGTGCCAGCAGTCCCCGAACCCGGCAGGGGATCGATGAGCAGTTCTTC. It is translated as CASSPRTRQGIDEQFF.

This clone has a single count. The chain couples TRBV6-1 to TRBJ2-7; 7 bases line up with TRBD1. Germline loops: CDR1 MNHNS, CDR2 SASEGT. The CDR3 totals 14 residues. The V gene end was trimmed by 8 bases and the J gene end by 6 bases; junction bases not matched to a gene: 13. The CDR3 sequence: CASDVTGQIREQYF. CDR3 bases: TGTGCCAGCGATGTGACGGGACAGATACGCGAGCAGTACTTC.

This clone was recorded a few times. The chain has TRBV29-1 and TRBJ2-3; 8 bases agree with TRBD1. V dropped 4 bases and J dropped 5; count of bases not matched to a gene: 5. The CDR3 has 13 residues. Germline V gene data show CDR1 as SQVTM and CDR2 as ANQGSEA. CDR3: CSVVDRGIDTQYF. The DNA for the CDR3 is TGCAGCGTTGTAGACAGGGGAATAGATACGCAGTATTTT.

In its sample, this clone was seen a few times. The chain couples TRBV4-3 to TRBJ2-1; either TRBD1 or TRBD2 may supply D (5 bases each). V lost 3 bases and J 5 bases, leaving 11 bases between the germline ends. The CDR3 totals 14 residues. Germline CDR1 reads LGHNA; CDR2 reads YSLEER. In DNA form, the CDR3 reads TGCGCCAGCAGCCAGGGGACCGCCAACAATGAGCAGTTCTTC. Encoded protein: CASSQGTANNEQFF.

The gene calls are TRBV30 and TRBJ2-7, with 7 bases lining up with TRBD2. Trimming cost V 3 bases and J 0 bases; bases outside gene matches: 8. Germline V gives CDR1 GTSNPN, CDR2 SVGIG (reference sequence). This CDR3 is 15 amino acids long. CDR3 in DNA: TGTGCCTGGAGGCGGGGGACCGCCGGCTCCTACGAGCAGTACTTC. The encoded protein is CAWRRGTAGSYEQYF.

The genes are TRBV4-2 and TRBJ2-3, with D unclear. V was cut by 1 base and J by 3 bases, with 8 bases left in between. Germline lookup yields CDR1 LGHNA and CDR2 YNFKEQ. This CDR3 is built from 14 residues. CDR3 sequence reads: CASSQVVTTDTQYF. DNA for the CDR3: TGTGCCAGCAGCCAAGTGGTTACTACAGATACGCAGTATTTT.

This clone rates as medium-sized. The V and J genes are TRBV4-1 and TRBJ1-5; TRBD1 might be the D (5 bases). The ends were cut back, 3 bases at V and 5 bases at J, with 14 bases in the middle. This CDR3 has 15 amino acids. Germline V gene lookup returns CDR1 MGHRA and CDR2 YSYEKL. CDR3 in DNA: TGCGCCAGCAGCCAGGAGGACACTGAGTATCAGCCCCAGCATTTT. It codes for CASSQEDTEYQPQHF.

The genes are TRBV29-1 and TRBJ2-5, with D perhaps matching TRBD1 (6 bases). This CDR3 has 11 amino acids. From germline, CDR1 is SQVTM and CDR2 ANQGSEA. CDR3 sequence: CTGQSGETQYF. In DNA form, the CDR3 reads TGCACCGGACAGAGCGGAGAGACCCAGTACTTC.

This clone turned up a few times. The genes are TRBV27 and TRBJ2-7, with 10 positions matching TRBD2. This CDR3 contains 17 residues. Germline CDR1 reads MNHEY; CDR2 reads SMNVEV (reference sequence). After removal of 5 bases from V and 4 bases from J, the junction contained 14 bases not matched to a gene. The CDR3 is CASSSSDTSGVIYEQYF. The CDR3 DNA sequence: TGTGCCAGCAGTAGCTCGGACACTAGCGGGGTTATTTACGAGCAGTACTTC.